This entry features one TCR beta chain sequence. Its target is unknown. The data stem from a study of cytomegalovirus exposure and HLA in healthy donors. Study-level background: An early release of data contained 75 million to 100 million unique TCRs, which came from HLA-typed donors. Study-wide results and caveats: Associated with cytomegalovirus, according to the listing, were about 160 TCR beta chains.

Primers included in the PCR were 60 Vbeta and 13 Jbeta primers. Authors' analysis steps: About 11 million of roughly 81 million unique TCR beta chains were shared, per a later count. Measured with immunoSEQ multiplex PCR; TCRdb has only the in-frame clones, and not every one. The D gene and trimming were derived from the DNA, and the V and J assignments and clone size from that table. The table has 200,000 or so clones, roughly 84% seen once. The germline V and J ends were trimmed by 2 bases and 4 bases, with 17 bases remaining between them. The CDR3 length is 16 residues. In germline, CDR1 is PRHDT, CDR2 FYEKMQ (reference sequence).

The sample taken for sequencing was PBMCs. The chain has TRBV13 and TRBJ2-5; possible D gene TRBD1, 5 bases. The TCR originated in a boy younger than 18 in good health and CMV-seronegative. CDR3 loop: CASSLSVGVDGETQYF. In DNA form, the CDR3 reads TGTGCCAGCAGCTTATCTGTAGGGGTGGACGGAGAGACCCAGTACTTC. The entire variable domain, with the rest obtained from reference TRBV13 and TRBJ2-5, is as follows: AAGVIQSPRHLIKEKRETATLKCYPIPRHDTVYWYQQGPGQDPQFLISFYEKMQSDKGSIPDRFSAQQFSDYHSELNMSSLELGDSALYFCASSLSVGVDGETQYFGPGTRLLVL.